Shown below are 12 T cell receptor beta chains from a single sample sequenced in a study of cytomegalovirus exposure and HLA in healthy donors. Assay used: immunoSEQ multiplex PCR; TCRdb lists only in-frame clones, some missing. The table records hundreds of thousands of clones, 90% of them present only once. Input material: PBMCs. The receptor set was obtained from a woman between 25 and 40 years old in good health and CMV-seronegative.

The CDR3 loop is CASSEALLAGIYEQYF. The CDR3, as DNA: TGTGCCAGCAGTGAAGCGCTTCTGGCGGGGATTTACGAGCAGTACTTC. The chain joins TRBV2 to TRBJ2-7; TRBD2 might be the D (6 bases). This CDR3 spans 16 amino acids. The germline V gene encodes CDR1 SNHLY and CDR2 FYNNEI. V lost 0 bases and J lost 4, with 16 bases in between.

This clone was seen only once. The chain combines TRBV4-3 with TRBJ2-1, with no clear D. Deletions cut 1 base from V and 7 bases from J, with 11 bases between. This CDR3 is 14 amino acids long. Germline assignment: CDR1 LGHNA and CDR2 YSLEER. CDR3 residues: CASSQVNGLNEQFF. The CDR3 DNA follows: TGCGCCAGCAGCCAAGTCAACGGCTTAAATGAGCAGTTCTTC.

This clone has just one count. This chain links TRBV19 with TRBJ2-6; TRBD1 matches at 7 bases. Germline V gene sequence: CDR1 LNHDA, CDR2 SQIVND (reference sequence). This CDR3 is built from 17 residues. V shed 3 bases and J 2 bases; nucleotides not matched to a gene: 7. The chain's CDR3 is CASSIGNRGAGANVLTF. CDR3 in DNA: TGTGCCAGTAGTATTGGTAACAGGGGAGCTGGGGCCAACGTCCTGACTTTC.

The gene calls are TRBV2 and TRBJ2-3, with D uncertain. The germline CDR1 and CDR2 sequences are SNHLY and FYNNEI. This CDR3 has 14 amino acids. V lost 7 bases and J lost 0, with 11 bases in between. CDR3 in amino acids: CASKQSTSTDTQYF. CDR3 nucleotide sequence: TGTGCCAGCAAACAAAGCACTAGCACAGATACGCAGTATTTT.

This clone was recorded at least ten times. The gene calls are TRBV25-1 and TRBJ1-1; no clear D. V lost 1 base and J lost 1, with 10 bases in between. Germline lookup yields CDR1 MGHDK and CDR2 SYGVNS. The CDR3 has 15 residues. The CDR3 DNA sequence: TGTGCCAGCAGTGAATTGGGCAGAGAGAACACTGAAGCTTTCTTT. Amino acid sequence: CASSELGRENTEAFF. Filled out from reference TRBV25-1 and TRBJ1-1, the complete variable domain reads EADIYQTPRYLVIGTGKKITLECSQTMGHDKMYWYQQDPGMELHLIHYSYGVNSTEKGDLSSESTVSRIRTEHFPLTLESARPSHTSQYLCASSELGRENTEAFFGQGTRLTVV.

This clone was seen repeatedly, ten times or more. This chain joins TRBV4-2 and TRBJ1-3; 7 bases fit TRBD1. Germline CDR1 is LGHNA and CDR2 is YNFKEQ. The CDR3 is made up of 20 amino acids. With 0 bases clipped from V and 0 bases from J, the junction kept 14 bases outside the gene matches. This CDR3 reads CASSQEVTGYRIASGNTIYF. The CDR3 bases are TGTGCCAGCAGCCAAGAGGTGACAGGGTACCGGATAGCCTCTGGAAACACCATATATTTT.

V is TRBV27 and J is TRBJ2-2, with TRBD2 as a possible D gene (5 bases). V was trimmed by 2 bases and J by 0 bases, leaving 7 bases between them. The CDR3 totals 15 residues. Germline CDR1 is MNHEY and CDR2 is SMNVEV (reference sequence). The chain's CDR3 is CASSLDYTNTGELFF. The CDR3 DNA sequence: TGTGCCAGCAGTTTAGACTATACGAACACCGGGGAGCTGTTTTTT.

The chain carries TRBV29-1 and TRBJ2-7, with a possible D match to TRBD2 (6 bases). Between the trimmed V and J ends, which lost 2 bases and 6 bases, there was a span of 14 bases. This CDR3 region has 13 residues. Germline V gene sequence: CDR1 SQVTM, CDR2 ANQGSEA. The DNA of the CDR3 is TGCAGCGTTGAACCTACTGGGGGGTTCGAGCAGTACTTC. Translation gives CSVEPTGGFEQYF.

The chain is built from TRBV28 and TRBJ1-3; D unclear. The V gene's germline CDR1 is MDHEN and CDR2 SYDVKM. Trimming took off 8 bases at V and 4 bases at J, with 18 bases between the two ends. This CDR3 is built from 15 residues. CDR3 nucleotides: TGTGCCAGCCTTAATGGAGGGAGCCGGGGAAACACCATATATTTT. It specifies CASLNGGSRGNTIYF.

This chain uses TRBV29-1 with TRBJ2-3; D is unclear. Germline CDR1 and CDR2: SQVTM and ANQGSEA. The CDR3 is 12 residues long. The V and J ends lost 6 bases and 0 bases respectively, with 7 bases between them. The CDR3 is CSVRGSTDTQYF. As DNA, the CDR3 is TGCAGCGTCCGAGGAAGCACAGATACGCAGTATTTT.

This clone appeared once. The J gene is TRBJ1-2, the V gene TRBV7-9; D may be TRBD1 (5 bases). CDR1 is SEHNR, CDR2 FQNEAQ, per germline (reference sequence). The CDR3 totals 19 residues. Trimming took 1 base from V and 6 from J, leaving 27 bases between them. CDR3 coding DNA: TGTGCCAGCAGCTTAGGAAGGGACGGGACGCAGGGCATGTCCCATGGCTACACCTTC. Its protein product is CASSLGRDGTQGMSHGYTF.

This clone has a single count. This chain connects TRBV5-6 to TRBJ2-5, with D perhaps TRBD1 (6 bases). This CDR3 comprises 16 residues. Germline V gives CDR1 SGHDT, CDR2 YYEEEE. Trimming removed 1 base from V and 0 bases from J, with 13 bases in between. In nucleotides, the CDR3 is TGTGCCAGCAGCTTGTTTCGGACAGAGTACCAAGAGACCCAGTACTTC. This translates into CASSLFRTEYQETQYF.